Shown below are 7 T cell receptor beta chains from a single sample sequenced in a study of T cells in tumors after PD-1 blockade. TCRdb keeps only in-frame clones here, not all; method: immunoSEQ multiplex PCR. The repertoire holds around 45,000 clones, with nearly 80% as singletons. Sample: PBMCs, taken before anti-PD-1 treatment. The source of these receptors is a human donor with basal cell carcinoma.

This clone was detected a few times. V is TRBV18 and J is TRBJ1-5, with TRBD1 as a possible D gene (5 bases). Germline loops: CDR1 KGHSH, CDR2 LQKENI. Between the trimmed V and J ends, which lost 5 bases and 7 bases, there was a span of 12 bases. The CDR3 covers 13 residues. The chain's CDR3 is CASSSGTEQPQHF. CDR3 coding DNA: TGTGCCAGCTCAAGCGGGACGGAACAGCCCCAGCATTTT.

The chain couples TRBV6-6 to TRBJ1-5; 9 bases are a match to TRBD1. The germline gives CDR1 MNHNY, CDR2 SVGAGI (reference sequence). The V and J ends lost 3 bases and 4 bases, in that order; junction bases with no gene match: 4. The CDR3 covers 15 residues. CDR3 in DNA: TGTGCCAGCAGTTATGGACAGGGGTGGAATCAGCCCCAGCATTTT. Translated, it gives CASSYGQGWNQPQHF.

The rearrangement uses TRBV4-1 and TRBJ2-1, with D maybe TRBD2 (6 bases). Per the germline V gene, CDR1 is MGHRA and CDR2 is YSYEKL. The V end was cut by 4 bases, the J end by 2 bases, with 12 bases between. The CDR3 length is 15 residues. The CDR3 reads CASSPLAVTYNEQFF. CDR3 in DNA: TGCGCCAGCAGCCCTTTAGCGGTCACCTACAATGAGCAGTTCTTC.

The CDR3 loop reads CSASRGARETQYF. The CDR3 coding sequence is TGCAGTGCTAGTAGGGGGGCTAGGGAGACCCAGTACTTC. This chain joins TRBV20-1 and TRBJ2-5; D is perhaps TRBD1 or TRBD2 (6 bases each). This CDR3 spans 13 amino acids. From germline, CDR1 is DFQATT and CDR2 SNEGSKA (reference sequence). The V and J ends lost 3 bases and 5 bases respectively, with 13 bases between them.

The genes are TRBV7-3 and TRBJ2-3; 8 bases are a match to TRBD2. J was trimmed by 3 bases and V by 6 bases; bases with no gene match: 8. CDR1 is SGHTA, CDR2 FQGTGA, per germline. CDR3 length: 15 residues. The CDR3 bases are TGTGCCAGCAGGGTCGGCGGGAGGTCAACAGATACGCAGTATTTT. It specifies CASRVGGRSTDTQYF. The variable domain in full, with the rest retrieved from reference TRBV7-3 and TRBJ2-3, is GAGVSQTPSNKVTEKGKYVELRCDPISGHTALYWYRQSLGQGPEFLIYFQGTGAADDSGLPNDRFFAVRPEGSVSTLKIQRTERGDSAVYLCASRVGGRSTDTQYFGPGTRLTVL.

This clone was recorded only once. The sample has other DNA sequences that encode this CDR3 too. J is TRBJ2-7 and V is TRBV20-1, with 7 bases matching TRBD1. The CDR3 covers 11 residues. V lost 6 bases and J lost 3; bases outside the gene matches: 2. From germline, CDR1 is DFQATT and CDR2 SNEGSKA (reference sequence). The CDR3 DNA follows: TGCAGTGCCCGGGACAGCTACGAGCAGTACTTC. It codes for CSARDSYEQYF.

CDR3 DNA: TGTGCCAGCAGCGTAGCCTCCCAAAACGGGAGAGAGACCCAGTACTTC. Translated: CASSVASQNGRETQYF. The chain carries TRBV9 and TRBJ2-5, with D possibly being TRBD2 (6 bases). The CDR3 covers 16 residues. The ends were cut back, 0 bases at V and 4 bases at J, with 16 bases in the middle. From germline, CDR1 is SGDLS and CDR2 YYNGEE.